The 27 T cell receptor beta chains in this list originate from one sample, sequenced in a study of T-cell reconstitution after alpha-beta-depleted transplantation in children. Molecular barcoding with unique molecular identifiers was used for the TCRbeta library. Using its own MiXCR run on the PCR reads, TCRdb lists one record per CDR3 protein. This table holds about 870,000 distinct CDR3 sequences, around 15% found once. Source: PBMCs, mostly from graft donor cells, taken 360 days after TCRalphabeta/CD19-depleted stem cell transplant. The origin of the receptors is a male patient under 18 who had a stem cell transplant for acute lymphoblastic leukemia, so the T cells may come from the graft donor.

This clonotype came up many times. The CDR3 reads CASSLQGEANVLTF. The CDR3 nucleotides read TGTGCCAGCAGCTTACAGGGTGAGGCCAACGTCCTGACTTTC. The chain combines TRBV7-3 with TRBJ2-6; maybe TRBD1 (5 bases). With 2 bases removed from V and 6 bases from J, the gap between germline ends came to 8 bases. Germline V gene lookup returns CDR1 SGHTA and CDR2 FQGTGA. The CDR3 is made up of 14 amino acids.

V gene TRBV29-1 combines with J gene TRBJ2-1; D is unclear. The CDR3 extends over 12 amino acids. Trimming took off 0 bases at V and 6 bases at J, with 6 bases between the two ends. Germline CDR1 SQVTM, CDR2 ANQGSEA. As DNA, the CDR3 is TGCAGCGTTGAAGACGGAAGCAATGAGCAGTTCTTC. Translating gives CSVEDGSNEQFF.

This clonotype has more than one count but fewer than ten. The V gene is TRBV5-1, the J gene TRBJ2-1; 9 bases fit TRBD1. The germline CDR1 and CDR2 sequences are SGHRS and YFSETQ. V gave up 8 bases and J gave up 3 bases; unmatched junction bases: 6. CDR3 length: 14 residues. The CDR3: CASTPGQGYNEQFF. CDR3 DNA sequence: TGCGCCAGTACTCCGGGACAGGGCTACAATGAGCAGTTCTTC.

This clonotype was counted ten times or more. J is TRBJ2-1 and V is TRBV20-1, with TRBD2 matching 11 bases. V shed 5 bases, J shed 4 bases, and the junction held 7 bases outside the gene matches. Looked up from germline, CDR1 is DFQATT and CDR2 is SNEGSKA (reference sequence). The CDR3 totals 15 residues. CDR3 sequence: CSAQVAGGPYNEQFF. The CDR3 DNA is TGCAGTGCTCAGGTAGCGGGAGGGCCGTACAATGAGCAGTTCTTC.

This clonotype was observed a handful of times. V gene TRBV20-1 combines with J gene TRBJ2-3, with D perhaps matching TRBD2 (5 bases). V lost 5 bases and J lost 0, with 15 bases in between. Germline lookup yields CDR1 DFQATT and CDR2 SNEGSKA (reference sequence). The length of the CDR3 is 15 residues. CDR3 DNA: TGCAGTGCTCCCGCCCTGGGAGCTAGCACAGATACGCAGTATTTT. It encodes CSAPALGASTDTQYF.

This chain links TRBV5-1 with TRBJ2-3; no firm D call. Germline lookup yields CDR1 SGHRS and CDR2 YFSETQ. CDR3 length: 14 amino acids. Trimming removed 5 bases at V and 2 bases at J, with 12 bases between. The CDR3 sequence is CASRKRMYTDTQYF. In nucleotides, the CDR3 is TGCGCCAGCAGAAAAAGGATGTACACAGATACGCAGTATTTT.

This clonotype was seen at least ten times. The chain links TRBV12-3 or TRBV12-4 to TRBJ2-7; 10 bases align to TRBD2. V lost 6 bases, J lost 3 bases, and 5 bases stayed unmatched. The CDR3 consists of 14 residues. This CDR3 reads CASSLGLAFYEQYF. CDR3 sequence (DNA): TGTGCCAGCAGCCTGGGACTAGCGTTCTACGAGCAGTACTTC.

The chain couples TRBV15 to TRBJ1-4; D gene unclear. From germline, CDR1 is LNHNV and CDR2 YYDKDF (reference sequence). CDR3 length: 18 residues. Trimming shortened V by 0 bases and J by 1 base, and 15 bases separated the two germline ends. The chain's CDR3 is CATSRDYGDSGTNEKLFF. CDR3 bases: TGTGCCACCAGCAGAGATTATGGGGATAGTGGAACTAATGAAAAACTGTTTTTT.

The gene calls are TRBV6-2 or TRBV6-3 and TRBJ2-1; 11 bases agree with TRBD2. Germline V CDR1 and CDR2: MNHEY, SVGEGT. The CDR3 has 20 residues. Trimming removed 4 bases from V and 6 bases from J; junction bases left unmatched: 20. The CDR3 nucleotides are TGTGCCAGCAGTTCCATACTCTTTGGGCCGACTAGCGGGACGGGCAATGAGCAGTTCTTC. This sequence encodes CASSSILFGPTSGTGNEQFF.

The chain combines TRBV7-9 with TRBJ2-7, with TRBD1 as a possible D gene (5 bases). The CDR3 length is 14 residues. Trimming left V 5 bases short and J 2 bases short, with 13 bases between. Germline CDR1 and CDR2: SEHNR and FQNEAQ (reference sequence). This chain's CDR3 is CASSLPRVPYEQYF. DNA of the CDR3: TGTGCCAGCAGCCTCCCCAGGGTGCCCTACGAGCAGTACTTC.

CDR3 region: CASSLGSPGARRGNTEAFF. Here the CDR3 DNA reads TGCGCCAGCAGCTTGGGATCCCCTGGGGCAAGGAGGGGGAACACTGAAGCTTTCTTT. J is TRBJ1-1 and V is TRBV5-1, with a weak D call TRBD1 (5 bases). In germline, CDR1 is SGHRS, CDR2 YFSETQ. Trimming removed 0 bases from V and 1 base from J, with 22 bases in between. This CDR3 spans 19 amino acids.

The chain carries TRBV27 and TRBJ2-5; D possibly corresponds to TRBD1 (5 bases). V was clipped by 0 bases and J by 6 bases, with 23 bases between them. This CDR3 spans 18 amino acids. Germline V gives CDR1 MNHEY, CDR2 SMNVEV (reference sequence). The CDR3 sequence is CASSLSTLAGKLAKTQYF. In nucleotides, the CDR3 is TGTGCCAGCAGTTTATCGACTTTAGCAGGGAAACTGGCGAAGACCCAGTACTTC.

V gene TRBV7-9 combines with J gene TRBJ2-7; D is possibly TRBD1 (5 bases). The CDR3 covers 16 residues. V was clipped by 5 bases and J by 4 bases, with 21 bases between them. The germline gives CDR1 SEHNR, CDR2 FQNEAQ (reference sequence). In DNA form, the CDR3 reads TGTGCCAGCAGCGTCCCCTTAGGAGTCCCAGGGTACGAGCAGTACTTC. Translated, it gives CASSVPLGVPGYEQYF.

V usage is TRBV20-1 and J usage is TRBJ1-2, with 8 bases lining up with TRBD1. Trimming at V came to 2 bases and at J to 0 bases, leaving 8 bases not matched to a gene. Germline V gives CDR1 DFQATT, CDR2 SNEGSKA (reference sequence). The CDR3 extends over 16 amino acids. The CDR3, as DNA: TGCAGTGCTAGAAAGACAGGGGAAAAAGCTAACTATGGCTACACCTTC. Protein product: CSARKTGEKANYGYTF.

At least ten counts were recorded for this clonotype. J is TRBJ2-2 and V is TRBV29-1; 11 bases line up with TRBD2. This CDR3 is 15 amino acids long. The germline gives CDR1 SQVTM, CDR2 ANQGSEA. V gave up 6 bases and J gave up 1 base; unmatched junction bases: 4. CDR3 sequence: CSVFGLAGNTGELFF. CDR3 DNA sequence: TGCAGCGTCTTCGGACTAGCGGGGAACACCGGGGAGCTGTTTTTT.

The chain joins TRBV2 to TRBJ2-2; 7 nucleotides match TRBD2. The CDR3 covers 15 residues. Germline CDR1 reads SNHLY; CDR2 reads FYNNEI. Losses at the gene ends were 4 bases for V and 5 bases for J; bases not matched to a gene: 7. The DNA of the CDR3 is TGTGCCAGCAGTGTTACTCCGGGGGGTACCGGGGAGCTGTTTTTT. It codes for CASSVTPGGTGELFF.

Many counts were recorded for this clonotype. The V call is TRBV4-2, the J call TRBJ2-7, with TRBD1 matching 9 bases. Germline V lookup: CDR1 LGHNA, CDR2 YNFKEQ. The CDR3 runs to 15 residues. Trimming cost V 5 bases and J 3 bases; bases outside gene matches: 8. CDR3 protein: CASSFARQGDYEQYF. The CDR3 DNA is TGTGCCAGCAGCTTCGCCAGACAGGGGGACTACGAGCAGTACTTC.

This chain uses TRBV7-3 with TRBJ2-1, with TRBD2 matching 12 bases. The CDR3 has 16 amino acids. The V and J ends lost 5 bases and 5 bases, in that order; junction bases with no gene match: 7. Germline V gene sequence: CDR1 SGHTA, CDR2 FQGTGA. The CDR3 sequence: CASSARLAGAHNEQFF. The CDR3 DNA is TGTGCCAGCAGCGCCAGACTAGCGGGAGCCCACAATGAGCAGTTCTTC.

J is TRBJ2-7 and V is TRBV20-1; D call uncertain. CDR3 length equals 15 residues. CDR1 and CDR2 from the germline V gene are DFQATT and SNEGSKA (reference sequence). The ends were cut back, 0 bases at V and 0 bases at J, with 12 bases in the middle. The CDR3 sequence is CSARDNQASSYEQYF. The DNA of the CDR3 is TGCAGTGCTAGAGACAACCAAGCTAGCTCCTACGAGCAGTACTTC.

The sample holds a few counts of this clonotype. The chain couples TRBV9 to TRBJ2-7; 9 bases are shared with TRBD2. This CDR3 has 15 residues. Trimming took 0 bases from V and 5 from J; bases not matched to a gene: 6. Germline V CDR1 and CDR2: SGDLS, YYNGEE. The CDR3 sequence: CASSVVASGINEQYF. Written as DNA, the CDR3 is TGTGCCAGCAGCGTAGTGGCTAGCGGGATAAACGAGCAGTACTTC.

The chain is built from TRBV12-3 or TRBV12-4 and TRBJ1-5, with TRBD1 matching 8 bases. The length of the CDR3 is 15 residues. Germline trimming cut 6 bases from V and 3 bases from J; bases unmatched to any gene: 7. The CDR3 reads CASSPDRAFNQPQHF. The CDR3, as DNA: TGTGCCAGCAGCCCGGACAGGGCTTTCAATCAGCCCCAGCATTTT.

The sample holds many counts of this clonotype. The genes are TRBV28 and TRBJ1-5; maybe TRBD1 (5 bases). The CDR3 sequence is 15 residues long. The V and J ends lost 6 bases and 4 bases respectively, with 16 bases between them. CDR1 and CDR2 from the germline V gene are MDHEN and SYDVKM. CDR3 DNA sequence: TGTGCCAGCAGCCAGGGAGGGGCCGGGAATCAGCCCCAGCATTTT. It encodes CASSQGGAGNQPQHF.

V gene TRBV24-1 combines with J gene TRBJ2-1; D is perhaps TRBD2 (5 bases). The V end lost 0 bases, the J end lost 5 bases, and 10 bases lay between the germline ends. The CDR3 runs 15 residues. Germline CDR1 and CDR2: KGHDR and SFDVKD. The CDR3 coding sequence is TGTGCCACCAGTGATTTGGGGCTAGCTAACAATGAGCAGTTCTTC. It translates to CATSDLGLANNEQFF.

The genes are TRBV4-1 and TRBJ1-4; D unclear. The germline CDR1 and CDR2 sequences are MGHRA and YSYEKL. The CDR3 length is 14 residues. V lost 0 bases and J 6 bases, leaving 8 bases between the germline ends. CDR3 amino acids: CASSQDRTDEKLFF. DNA for the CDR3: TGCGCCAGCAGCCAAGATCGCACAGATGAAAAACTGTTTTTT.

This clonotype is a singleton in its sample. J is TRBJ2-3 and V is TRBV12-3 or TRBV12-4; maybe TRBD2 (6 bases). Deletions cut 7 bases from V and 4 bases from J, with 21 bases between. The CDR3 has 16 amino acids. This CDR3 reads CASTRAGGSGSDTQYF. The CDR3 bases are TGTGCCAGCACACGGGCCGGGGGTAGCGGTTCAGATACGCAGTATTTT.

The CDR3 sequence is CASNPGQGANTQYF. CDR3 nucleotides: TGCGCCAGCAACCCGGGACAGGGGGCAAATACGCAGTATTTT. V gene TRBV5-1 combines with J gene TRBJ2-3; 12 bases line up with TRBD1. Trimming took 6 bases from V and 7 from J; bases not matched to a gene: 6. Per germline, CDR1 SGHRS and CDR2 YFSETQ. The CDR3 sequence is 14 residues long.

The chain recombines TRBV7-9 with TRBJ2-1, with 13 bases aligning to TRBD2. V shed 5 bases and J 8 bases; nucleotides not matched to a gene: 6. The CDR3 length is 15 residues. The germline V gene encodes CDR1 SEHNR and CDR2 FQNEAQ (reference sequence). CDR3 in amino acids: CASSQTSGRGDEQFF. The CDR3 DNA reads as TGTGCCAGCAGCCAAACTAGCGGGAGGGGCGATGAGCAGTTCTTC. Using reference TRBV7-9 and TRBJ2-1 for the parts outside the CDR3, the full variable domain is DTGVSQNPRHKITKRGQNVTFRCDPISEHNRLYWYRQTLGQGPEFLTYFQNEAQLEKSRLLSDRFSAERPKGSFSTLEIQRTEQGDSAMYLCASSQTSGRGDEQFFGPGTRLTVL.